Sequencing of this T cell receptor beta chain was carried out in a study of graft-versus-host responses after intestinal transplantation. Study at large: Transplantation in recipients was multivisceral, liver-intestinal, or isolated intestinal. The whole recipient group had anti-thymocyte globulin induction followed by tacrolimus and steroids for around 3 years. Study-wide findings and caveats: Early declines in HvG clones that occurred post-transplant were associated with peak circulating GvH clone levels. GvH clones were found in recipient marrow; some appeared first in ileum or blood.

A remark on this clone: What it binds is not known.

The CDR3 is 14 residues long. Germline V gene sequence: CDR1 WSHSY, CDR2 SAAADI. V was trimmed by 5 bases and J by 0 bases, leaving 9 bases between them. Using immunoSEQ multiplex PCR, the repertoire was profiled, and TCRdb retains in-frame clones only, with some absent. In the table there are roughly 46,000 clones, around 93% of which are singletons. This clonotype was sampled from a human patient who received an intestinal transplant, so some T cells may come from the graft donor. The source material was PBMCs, sampled around 820 days after a first intestinal transplant, on the day of a second. The chain recombines TRBV10-2 with TRBJ2-3; D tentatively reads TRBD1 or TRBD2 (5 bases each). The CDR3 reads CASSRGGSTDTQYF. CDR3 coding DNA: TGCGCCAGCAGTCGGGGCGGCAGCACAGATACGCAGTATTTT.